This T cell receptor beta chain was sequenced in a study of cytomegalovirus exposure and HLA in healthy donors. Study-level points and caveats: There were a few CMV-associated chains whose specificity for CMV antigens was confirmed in vitro.

PCR used 60 Vbeta primers and 13 Jbeta primers. Clones were sequenced by immunoSEQ multiplex PCR, and TCRdb holds only the in-frame ones, with some missing. The sample has about 110,000 clones, about 15% seen once. As to this clone: Antigen specificity is unknown.

This CDR3 region has 14 residues. Germline CDR1 and CDR2: SGHTA and FQGNSA. The germline V and J ends were trimmed by 3 bases and 5 bases, with 10 bases remaining between them. V gene TRBV7-2 combines with J gene TRBJ1-4, with D unclear. The sample taken for sequencing was PBMCs. The receptor was isolated from a female donor in good health and CMV-seronegative. This chain's CDR3 is CASSFGQNNEKLFF. CDR3 bases: TGTGCCAGCAGCTTCGGTCAAAACAATGAAAAACTGTTTTTT.